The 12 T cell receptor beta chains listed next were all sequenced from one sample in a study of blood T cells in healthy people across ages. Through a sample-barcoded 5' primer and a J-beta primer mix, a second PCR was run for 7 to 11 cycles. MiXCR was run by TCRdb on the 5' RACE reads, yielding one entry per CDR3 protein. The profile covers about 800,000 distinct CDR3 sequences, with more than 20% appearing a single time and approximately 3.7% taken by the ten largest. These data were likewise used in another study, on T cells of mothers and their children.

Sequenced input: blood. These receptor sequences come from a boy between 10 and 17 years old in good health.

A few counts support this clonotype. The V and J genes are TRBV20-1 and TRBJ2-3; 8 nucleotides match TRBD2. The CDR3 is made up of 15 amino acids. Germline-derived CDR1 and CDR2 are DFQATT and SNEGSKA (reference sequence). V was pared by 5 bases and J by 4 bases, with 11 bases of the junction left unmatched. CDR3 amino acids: CSARSPAGESDTQYF. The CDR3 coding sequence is TGCAGTGCTCGAAGCCCAGCGGGGGAATCAGATACGCAGTATTTT.

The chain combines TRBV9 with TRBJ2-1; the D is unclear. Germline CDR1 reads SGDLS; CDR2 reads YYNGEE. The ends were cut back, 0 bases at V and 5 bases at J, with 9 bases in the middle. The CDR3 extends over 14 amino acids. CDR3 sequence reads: CASSVAENHNEQFF. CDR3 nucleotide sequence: TGTGCCAGCAGCGTAGCAGAGAACCACAATGAGCAGTTCTTC. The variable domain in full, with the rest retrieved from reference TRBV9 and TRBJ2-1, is DSGVTQTPKHLITATGQRVTLRCSPRSGDLSVYWYQQSLDQGLQFLIQYYNGEERAKGNILERFSAQQFPDLHSELNLSSLELGDSALYFCASSVAENHNEQFFGPGTRLTVL.

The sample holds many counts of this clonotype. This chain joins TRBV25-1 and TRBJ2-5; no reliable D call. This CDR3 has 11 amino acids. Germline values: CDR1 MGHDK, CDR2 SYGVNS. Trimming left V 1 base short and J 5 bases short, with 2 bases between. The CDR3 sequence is CASSELETQYF. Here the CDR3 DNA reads TGTGCCAGCAGTGAATTGGAGACCCAGTACTTC.

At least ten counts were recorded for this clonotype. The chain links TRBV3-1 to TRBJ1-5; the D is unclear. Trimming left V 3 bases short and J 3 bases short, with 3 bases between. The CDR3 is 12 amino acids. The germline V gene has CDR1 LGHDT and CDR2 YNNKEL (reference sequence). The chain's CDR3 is CASSHSNQPQHF. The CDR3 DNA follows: TGTGCCAGCAGCCATTCCAATCAGCCCCAGCATTTT.

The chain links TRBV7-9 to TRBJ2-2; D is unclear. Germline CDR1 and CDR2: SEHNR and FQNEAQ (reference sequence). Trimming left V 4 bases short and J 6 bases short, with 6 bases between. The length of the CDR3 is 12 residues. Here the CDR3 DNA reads TGTGCCAGCAGCTCCTACCCCGGGGAGCTGTTTTTT. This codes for CASSSYPGELFF. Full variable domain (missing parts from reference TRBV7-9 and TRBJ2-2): DTGVSQNPRHKITKRGQNVTFRCDPISEHNRLYWYRQTLGQGPEFLTYFQNEAQLEKSRLLSDRFSAERPKGSFSTLEIQRTEQGDSAMYLCASSSYPGELFFGEGSRLTVL.

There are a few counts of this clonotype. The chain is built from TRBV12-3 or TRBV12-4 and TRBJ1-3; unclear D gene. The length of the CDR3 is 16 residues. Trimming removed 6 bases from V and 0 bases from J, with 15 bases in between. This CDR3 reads CASSRSTPSSGNTIYF. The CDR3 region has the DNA TGTGCCAGCAGCCGAAGTACACCGAGCTCTGGAAACACCATATATTTT.

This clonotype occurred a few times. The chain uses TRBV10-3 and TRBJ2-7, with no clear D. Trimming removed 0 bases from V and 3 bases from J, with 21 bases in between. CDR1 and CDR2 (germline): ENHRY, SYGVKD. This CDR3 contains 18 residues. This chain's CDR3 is CAISESGRMSALDYEQYF. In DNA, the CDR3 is TGTGCCATCAGTGAGTCAGGTCGAATGTCGGCCCTTGACTACGAGCAGTACTTC.

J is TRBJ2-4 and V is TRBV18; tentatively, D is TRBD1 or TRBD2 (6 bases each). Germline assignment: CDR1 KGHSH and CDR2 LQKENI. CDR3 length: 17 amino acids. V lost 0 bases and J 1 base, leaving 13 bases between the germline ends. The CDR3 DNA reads TGTGCCAGCTCACCACCATGGGGGGCGCTGGCCAAAAACATTCAGTACTTC. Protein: CASSPPWGALAKNIQYF.

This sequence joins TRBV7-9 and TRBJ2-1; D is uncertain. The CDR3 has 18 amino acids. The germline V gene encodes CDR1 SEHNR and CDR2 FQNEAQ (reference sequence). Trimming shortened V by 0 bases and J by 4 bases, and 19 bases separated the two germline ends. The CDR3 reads CASSLAPGSELGYNEQFF. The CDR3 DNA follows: TGTGCCAGCAGCTTAGCTCCTGGCAGTGAGCTCGGGTACAATGAGCAGTTCTTC.

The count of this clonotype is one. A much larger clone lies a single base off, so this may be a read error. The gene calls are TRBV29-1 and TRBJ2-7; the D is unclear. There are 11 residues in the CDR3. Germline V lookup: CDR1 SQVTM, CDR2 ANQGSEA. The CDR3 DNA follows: TGCAGCGTTGGCGACGGCTACGAGCAGCACTTC. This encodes CSVGDGYEQHF.

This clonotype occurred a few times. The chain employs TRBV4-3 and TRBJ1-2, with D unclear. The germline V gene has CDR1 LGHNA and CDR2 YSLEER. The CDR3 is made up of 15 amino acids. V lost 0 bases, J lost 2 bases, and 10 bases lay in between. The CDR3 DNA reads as TGCGCCAGCAGCCAAGAGTCAGACCTCAACTATGGCTACACCTTC. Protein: CASSQESDLNYGYTF.

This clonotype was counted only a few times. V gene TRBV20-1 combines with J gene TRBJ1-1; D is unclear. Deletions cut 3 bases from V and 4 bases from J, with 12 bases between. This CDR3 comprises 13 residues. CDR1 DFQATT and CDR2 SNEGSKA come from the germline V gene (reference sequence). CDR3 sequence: CSARVPGSTEAFF. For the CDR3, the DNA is TGCAGTGCTAGGGTTCCGGGGAGCACTGAAGCTTTCTTT.